This T cell receptor (beta chain) emerged from a study of neurological immune-mediated disorders. Germline V CDR1 and CDR2: SGHVS, FQNEAQ. V gave up 0 bases and J gave up 4 bases, with 3 bases separating them. The CDR3 is 13 residues long. General study results and limits: The absence of shared CDR3 amino acid sequences among expanded clones across subjects suggests private repertoires in all groups.

TCRdb analysed the 5' RACE reads with MiXCR anew, one entry per CDR3 protein. The sample holds about 66,000 distinct CDR3 sequences, 4.5% seen once. It was from 2 million PBMCs stored at -80 C that the unsorted libraries were obtained. This clonotype is judged medium-sized. No antigen is known for it. The rearrangement joins TRBV7-8 to TRBJ2-2, with D unclear. Sequenced input: PBMCs. The TCR was taken from a man aged 25-45 years with multiple sclerosis. The CDR3 DNA is TGTGCCAGCAGCTTAGCGGGCACCGGGGAGCTGTTTTTT. It specifies CASSLAGTGELFF.